The clone carrying this TCR beta chain came up many times. The antigen is not known. This sample is drawn from a study of T cells in Graves' hyperthyroidism and ophthalmopathy. For the study at large: Peripheral blood specimens were obtained at initial diagnosis, prior to any treatment.

Germline CDR1 SGHRS, CDR2 YFSETQ. The CDR3 runs 16 residues. V lost 3 bases, J lost 4 bases, and 8 bases stayed unmatched. Amplification yielded TCR beta CDR3 regions, with RNA transcripts as the source. During a first-round RT-PCR of the TCR CDR3, the HTBI primer set was used. In TCRdb, the multiplex PCR reads were re-called with MiXCR into one record per CDR3 protein. The sample records 500,000 or so distinct CDR3 sequences, 15% to 20% being singletons. Ophthalmopathy patients all had a Clinical Activity Score of at least 3, a NOSPECS grade of at least 4 and disease under 3 months old. Study-wide results and caveats: A median roughly six months before onset, the model predicted ophthalmopathy.

The receptor's source is a woman under 30 with Graves' ophthalmopathy. The sequenced sample was blood. This rearrangement joins TRBV5-1 to TRBJ2-1, with 9 bases lining up with TRBD2. CDR3 nucleotide sequence: TGCGCCAGCAGCTCATTAGCGGGGGCCTATTACAATGAGCAGTTCTTC. As protein: CASSSLAGAYYNEQFF.